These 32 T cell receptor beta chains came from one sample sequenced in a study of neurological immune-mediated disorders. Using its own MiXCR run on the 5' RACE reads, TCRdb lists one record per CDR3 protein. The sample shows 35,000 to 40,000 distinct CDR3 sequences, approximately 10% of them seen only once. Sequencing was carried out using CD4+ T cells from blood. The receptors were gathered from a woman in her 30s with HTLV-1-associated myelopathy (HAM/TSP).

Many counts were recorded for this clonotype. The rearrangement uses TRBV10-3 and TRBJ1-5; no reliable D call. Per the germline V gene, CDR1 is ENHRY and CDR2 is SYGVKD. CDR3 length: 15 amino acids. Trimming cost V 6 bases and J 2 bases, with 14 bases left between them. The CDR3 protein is CAIRSGPERNQPQHF. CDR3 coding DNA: TGTGCCATCAGGTCGGGTCCAGAGCGCAATCAGCCCCAGCATTTT.

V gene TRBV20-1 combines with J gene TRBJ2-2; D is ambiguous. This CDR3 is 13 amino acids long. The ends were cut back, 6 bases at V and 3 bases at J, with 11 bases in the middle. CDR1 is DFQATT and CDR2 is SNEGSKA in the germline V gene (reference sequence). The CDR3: CSAPDGYTGELFF. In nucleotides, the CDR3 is TGCAGTGCGCCGGACGGCTACACCGGGGAGCTGTTTTTT.

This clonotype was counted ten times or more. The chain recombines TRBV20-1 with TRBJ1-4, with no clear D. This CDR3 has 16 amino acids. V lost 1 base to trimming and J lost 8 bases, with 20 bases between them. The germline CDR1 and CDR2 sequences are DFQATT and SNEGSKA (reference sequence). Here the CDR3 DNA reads TGCAGTGCTAGAGCCGCCAGACGGGAGAAAGCGGAAAAACTGTTTTTT. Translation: CSARAARREKAEKLFF.

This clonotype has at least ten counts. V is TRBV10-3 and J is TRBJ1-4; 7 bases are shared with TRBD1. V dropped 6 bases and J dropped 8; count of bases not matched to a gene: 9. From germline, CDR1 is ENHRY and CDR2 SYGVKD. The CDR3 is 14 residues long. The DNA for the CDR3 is TGTGCCATCAGGCCAGGGACAGACTCAGAAAAACTGTTTTTT. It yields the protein CAIRPGTDSEKLFF.

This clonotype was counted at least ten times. The CDR3 bases are TGCAGTGCTAGAGGGGGCAGCCAACAGCCCCAGCATTTT. As protein: CSARGGSQQPQHF. The chain has TRBV20-1 and TRBJ1-5; the D gene is possibly TRBD1 (5 bases). The CDR3 runs to 13 residues. Deletions cut 1 base from V and 7 bases from J, with 11 bases between. Germline V gives CDR1 DFQATT, CDR2 SNEGSKA (reference sequence).

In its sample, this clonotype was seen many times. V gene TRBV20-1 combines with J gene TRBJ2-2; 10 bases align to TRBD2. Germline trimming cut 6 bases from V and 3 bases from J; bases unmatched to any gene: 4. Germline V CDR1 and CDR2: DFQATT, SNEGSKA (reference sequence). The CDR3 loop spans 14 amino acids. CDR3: CSAQRGGDTGELFF. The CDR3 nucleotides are TGCAGTGCCCAGCGGGGGGGGGACACCGGGGAGCTGTTTTTT.

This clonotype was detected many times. The DNA of the CDR3 is TGCAGTGCTAGCGCGAGGGGGGATGGCTACACCTTC. Its protein is CSASARGDGYTF. This chain uses TRBV20-1 with TRBJ1-2; TRBD1 might be the D (6 bases). V dropped 3 bases and J dropped 6 bases, with 11 bases sitting between them. The CDR3 sequence is 12 residues long. Germline CDR1 DFQATT, CDR2 SNEGSKA (reference sequence).

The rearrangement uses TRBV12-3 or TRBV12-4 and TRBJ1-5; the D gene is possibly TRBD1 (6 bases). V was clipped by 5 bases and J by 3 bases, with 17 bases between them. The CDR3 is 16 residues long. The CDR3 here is CASSAQGGLLNQPQHF. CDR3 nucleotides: TGTGCCAGCAGTGCCCAAGGGGGGCTCCTCAATCAGCCCCAGCATTTT.

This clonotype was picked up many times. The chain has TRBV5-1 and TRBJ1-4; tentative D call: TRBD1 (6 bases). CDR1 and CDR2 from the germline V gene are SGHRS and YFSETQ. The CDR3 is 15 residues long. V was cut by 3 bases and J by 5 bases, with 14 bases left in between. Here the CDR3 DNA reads TGCGCCAGCAGCTCCGAAGGGGGGAGCAATGAAAAACTGTTTTTT. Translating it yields CASSSEGGSNEKLFF.

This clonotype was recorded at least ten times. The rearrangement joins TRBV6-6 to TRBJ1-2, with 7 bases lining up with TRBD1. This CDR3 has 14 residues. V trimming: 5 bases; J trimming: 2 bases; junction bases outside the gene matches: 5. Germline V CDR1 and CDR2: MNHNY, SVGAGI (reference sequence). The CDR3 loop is CASSKTGTNYGYTF. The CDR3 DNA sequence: TGTGCCAGCAGTAAGACAGGGACCAACTATGGCTACACCTTC.

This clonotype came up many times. DNA of the CDR3: TGTGCCAGCAGCTCCCTAGCGGGGGCCGGCAATGAGCAGTTCTTC. It yields the protein CASSSLAGAGNEQFF. This chain connects TRBV7-9 to TRBJ2-1; 10 bases are a match to TRBD2. J lost 6 bases, V lost 4 bases, and 6 bases had no gene match. Germline CDR1 and CDR2: SEHNR and FQNEAQ (reference sequence). CDR3 size: 15 residues.

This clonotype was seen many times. CDR3: CASSLGQGGSNQPQHF. The CDR3 nucleotides are TGTGCCAGCAGCCTAGGACAGGGGGGAAGCAATCAGCCCCAGCATTTT. The V gene is TRBV9, the J gene TRBJ1-5; 10 positions match TRBD1. Germline V gene lookup returns CDR1 SGDLS and CDR2 YYNGEE. V lost 4 bases and J lost 1; bases outside the gene matches: 5. There are 16 residues in the CDR3.

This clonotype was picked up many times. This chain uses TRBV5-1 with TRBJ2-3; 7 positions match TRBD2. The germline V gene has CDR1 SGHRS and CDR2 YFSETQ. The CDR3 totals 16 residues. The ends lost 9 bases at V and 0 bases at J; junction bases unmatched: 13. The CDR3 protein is CATREAGVLSTDTQYF. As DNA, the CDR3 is TGCGCCACCCGAGAGGCGGGGGTGCTTAGCACAGATACGCAGTATTTT.

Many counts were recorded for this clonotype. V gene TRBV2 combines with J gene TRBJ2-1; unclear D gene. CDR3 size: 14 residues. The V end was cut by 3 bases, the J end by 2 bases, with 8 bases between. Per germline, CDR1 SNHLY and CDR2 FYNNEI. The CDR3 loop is CASSEWYAYNEQFF. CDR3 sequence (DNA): TGTGCCAGCAGTGAGTGGTATGCCTACAATGAGCAGTTCTTC.

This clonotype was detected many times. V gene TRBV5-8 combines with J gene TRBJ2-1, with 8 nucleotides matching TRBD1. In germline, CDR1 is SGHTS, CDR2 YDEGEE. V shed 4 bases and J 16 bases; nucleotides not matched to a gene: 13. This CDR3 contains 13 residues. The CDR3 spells CASSRRGQGKGFF. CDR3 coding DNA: TGTGCCAGCAGCCGCCGCGGACAGGGAAAAGGCTTCTTC.

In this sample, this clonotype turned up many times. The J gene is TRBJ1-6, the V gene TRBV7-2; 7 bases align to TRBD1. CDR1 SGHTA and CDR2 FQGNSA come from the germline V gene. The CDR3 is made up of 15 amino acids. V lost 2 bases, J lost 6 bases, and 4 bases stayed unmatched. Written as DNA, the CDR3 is TGTGCCAGCAGCTTAAAGGGACAGTCTAATTCACCCCTCCACTTT. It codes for CASSLKGQSNSPLHF.

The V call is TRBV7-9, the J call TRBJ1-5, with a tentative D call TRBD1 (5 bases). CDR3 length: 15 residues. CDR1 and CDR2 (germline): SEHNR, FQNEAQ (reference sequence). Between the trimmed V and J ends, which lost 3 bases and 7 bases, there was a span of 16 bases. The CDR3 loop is CASSLGGGVGQPQHF. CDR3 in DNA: TGTGCCAGCAGCTTGGGGGGGGGAGTTGGCCAGCCCCAGCATTTT.

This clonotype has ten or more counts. The CDR3 bases are TGTGCCAGCAGTTCCGACAGCGGCTATGGCTACACCTTC. Translation: CASSSDSGYGYTF. J is TRBJ1-2 and V is TRBV12-3 or TRBV12-4, with D possibly matching TRBD1 (5 bases). The V gene lost 4 bases and the J gene lost 4 bases, with 10 bases spanning the gap. The CDR3 contains 13 residues.

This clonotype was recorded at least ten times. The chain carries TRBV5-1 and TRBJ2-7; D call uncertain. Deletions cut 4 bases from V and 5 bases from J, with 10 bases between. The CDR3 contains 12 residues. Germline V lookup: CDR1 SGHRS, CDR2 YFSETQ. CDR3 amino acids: CASSHETDEQYF. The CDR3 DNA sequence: TGCGCCAGCAGCCATGAAACCGACGAGCAGTACTTC.

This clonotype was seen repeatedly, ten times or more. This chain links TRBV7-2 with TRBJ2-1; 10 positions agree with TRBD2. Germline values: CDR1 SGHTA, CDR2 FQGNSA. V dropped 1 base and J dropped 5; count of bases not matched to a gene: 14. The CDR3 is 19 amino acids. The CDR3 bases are TGTGCCAGCAGCTTAGTGATGGGGAGCGGGGGGGGGTTGAACAATGAGCAGTTCTTC. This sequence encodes CASSLVMGSGGGLNNEQFF.

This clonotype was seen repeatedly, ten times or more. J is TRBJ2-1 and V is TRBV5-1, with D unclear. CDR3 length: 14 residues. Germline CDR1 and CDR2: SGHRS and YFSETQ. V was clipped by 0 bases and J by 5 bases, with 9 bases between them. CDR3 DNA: TGCGCCAGCAGCTTGGATACTACCCACAATGAGCAGTTCTTC. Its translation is CASSLDTTHNEQFF. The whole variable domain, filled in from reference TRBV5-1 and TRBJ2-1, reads KAGVTQTPRYLIKTRGQQVTLSCSPISGHRSVSWYQQTPGQGLQFLFEYFSETQRNKGNFPGRFSGRQFSNSRSEMNVSTLELGDSALYLCASSLDTTHNEQFFGPGTRLTVL.

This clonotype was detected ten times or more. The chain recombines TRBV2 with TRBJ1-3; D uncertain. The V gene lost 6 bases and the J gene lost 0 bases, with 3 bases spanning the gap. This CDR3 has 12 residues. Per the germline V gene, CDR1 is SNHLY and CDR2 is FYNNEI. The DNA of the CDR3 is TGTGCCAGCAGCTTCTCTGGAAACACCATATATTTT. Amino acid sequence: CASSFSGNTIYF.

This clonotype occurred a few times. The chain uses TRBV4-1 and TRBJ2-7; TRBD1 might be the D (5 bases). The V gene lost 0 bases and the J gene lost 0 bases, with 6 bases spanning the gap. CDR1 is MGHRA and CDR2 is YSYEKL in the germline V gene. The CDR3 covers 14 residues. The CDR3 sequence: CASSQEDSSYEQYF. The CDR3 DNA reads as TGCGCCAGCAGCCAAGAAGACAGCTCCTACGAGCAGTACTTC.

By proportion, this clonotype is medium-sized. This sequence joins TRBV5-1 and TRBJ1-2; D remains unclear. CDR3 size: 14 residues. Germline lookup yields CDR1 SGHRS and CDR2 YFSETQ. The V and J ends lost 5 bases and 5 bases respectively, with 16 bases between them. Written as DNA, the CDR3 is TGCGCCAGCAGTTCAGAGGGAGTTCGATATGGCTACACCTTC. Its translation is CASSSEGVRYGYTF.

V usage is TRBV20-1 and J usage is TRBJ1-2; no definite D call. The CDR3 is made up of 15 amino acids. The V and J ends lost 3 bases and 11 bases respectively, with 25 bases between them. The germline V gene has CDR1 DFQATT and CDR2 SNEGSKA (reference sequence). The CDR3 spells CSARISGISRPRYTF. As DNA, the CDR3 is TGCAGTGCTAGGATATCCGGGATAAGCCGACCCCGATACACCTTC.

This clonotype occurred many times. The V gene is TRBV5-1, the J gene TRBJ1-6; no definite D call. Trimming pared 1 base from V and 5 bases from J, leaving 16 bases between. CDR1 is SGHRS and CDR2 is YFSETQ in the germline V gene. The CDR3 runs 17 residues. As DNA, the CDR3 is TGCGCCAGCAGCTTGAGAGGTCTCGGATCCAATAATTCACCCCTCCACTTT. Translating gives CASSLRGLGSNNSPLHF. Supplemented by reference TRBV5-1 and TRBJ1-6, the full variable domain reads KAGVTQTPRYLIKTRGQQVTLSCSPISGHRSVSWYQQTPGQGLQFLFEYFSETQRNKGNFPGRFSGRQFSNSRSEMNVSTLELGDSALYLCASSLRGLGSNNSPLHFGNGTRLTVT.

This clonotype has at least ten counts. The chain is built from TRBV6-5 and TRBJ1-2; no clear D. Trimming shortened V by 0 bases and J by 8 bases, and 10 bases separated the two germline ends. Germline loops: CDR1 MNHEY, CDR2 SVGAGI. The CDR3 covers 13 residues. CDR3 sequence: CASSYSGAGGYTF. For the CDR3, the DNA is TGTGCCAGCAGTTACTCGGGTGCAGGCGGCTACACCTTC.

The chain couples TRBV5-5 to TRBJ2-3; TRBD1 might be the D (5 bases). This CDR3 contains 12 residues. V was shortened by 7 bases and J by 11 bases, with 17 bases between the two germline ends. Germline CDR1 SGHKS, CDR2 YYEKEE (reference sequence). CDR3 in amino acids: CASADSRNKQYF. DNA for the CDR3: TGTGCCAGCGCAGACAGTCGTAATAAGCAGTATTTT.

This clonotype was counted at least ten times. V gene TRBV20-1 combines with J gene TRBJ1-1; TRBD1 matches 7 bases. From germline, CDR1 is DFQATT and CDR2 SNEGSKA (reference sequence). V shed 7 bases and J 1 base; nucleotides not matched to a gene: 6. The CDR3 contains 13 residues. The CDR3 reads CSVTDRRNTEAFF. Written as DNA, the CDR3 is TGCAGTGTTACGGACAGGCGGAACACTGAAGCTTTCTTT.

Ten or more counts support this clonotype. The CDR3 DNA follows: TGCGCCAGCAGCCAAGATGGGTGGAACACTGAAGCTTTCTTT. Its protein is CASSQDGWNTEAFF. The chain uses TRBV4-1 and TRBJ1-1; no clear D. The V gene's germline CDR1 is MGHRA and CDR2 YSYEKL. This CDR3 is 14 amino acids long. Trimming left V 0 bases short and J 1 base short, with 6 bases between.

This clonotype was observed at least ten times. Here the CDR3 DNA reads TGCGCCAGCATGGGGAACACTGAAGCTTTCTTT. Translation: CASMGNTEAFF. This chain connects TRBV5-1 to TRBJ1-1; D is uncertain. The CDR3 is made up of 11 amino acids. V was cut by 6 bases and J by 1 base, with 4 bases left in between. CDR1 SGHRS and CDR2 YFSETQ come from the germline V gene.

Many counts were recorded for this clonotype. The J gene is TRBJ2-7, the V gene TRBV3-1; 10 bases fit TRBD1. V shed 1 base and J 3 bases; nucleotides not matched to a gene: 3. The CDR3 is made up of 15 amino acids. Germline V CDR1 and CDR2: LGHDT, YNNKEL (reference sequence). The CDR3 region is CASSQADRGVYEQYF. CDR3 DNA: TGTGCCAGCAGCCAAGCGGACAGGGGGGTCTACGAGCAGTACTTC.